The rows below give T cell receptor beta chains drawn from one sample of a study of T cells after yellow fever vaccination. TCRdb used MiXCR to reprocess the 5' RACE reads, holding one entry per CDR3 protein. Of more than 350,000 distinct CDR3 sequences in the sample, roughly 12% were seen once. This specimen consisted of PBMCs, obtained on the day of the first yellow fever vaccination. The receptors were sampled from a man younger than 35 who received the YFV17D yellow fever vaccine. Both conserved end residues are part of each CDR3. Fields, in order: clone size, V gene, J gene, D gene, CDR3 protein, CDR3 DNA. The D gene is left open where the match is weak. Clone size is given for some rows only: seen once, a few or many times, or a class if the clone is expanded.

size: -
V: TRBV24-1
J: TRBJ1-5
D: -
CDR3: CATSGWGNQPQHF
DNA: TGTGCCACCAGTGGGTGGGGCAATCAGCCCCAGCATTTT

size: few
V: TRBV7-9
J: TRBJ2-4
D: -
CDR3: CASSPEGIAKNIQYF
DNA: TGTGCCAGCAGCCCAGAGGGCATAGCCAAAAACATTCAGTACTTC

size: -
V: TRBV6-2/TRBV6-3
J: TRBJ2-6
D: -
CDR3: CASSPMGGAGANVLTF
DNA: TGTGCCAGCAGTCCTATGGGCGGGGCTGGGGCCAACGTCCTGACTTTC

size: few
V: TRBV6-2/TRBV6-3
J: TRBJ2-5
D: TRBD2
CDR3: CASSYPLAGGKQTQYF
DNA: TGTGCCAGCAGTTATCCCCTAGCGGGGGGCAAGCAGACCCAGTACTTC

size: few
V: TRBV4-1
J: TRBJ2-5
D: TRBD2
CDR3: CASSQATSGAKTQYF
DNA: TGCGCCAGCAGCCAAGCGACTAGCGGGGCAAAGACCCAGTACTTC

size: many
V: TRBV28
J: TRBJ1-2
D: -
CDR3: CASTGGPWGPGYTF
DNA: TGTGCCAGCACTGGGGGACCTTGGGGCCCTGGCTACACCTTC

size: -
V: TRBV20-1
J: TRBJ2-3
D: -
CDR3: CSAPGGLTDTQYF
DNA: TGCAGTGCCCCCGGGGGTCTCACAGATACGCAGTATTTT

size: -
V: TRBV7-9
J: TRBJ1-1
D: TRBD1
CDR3: CASSTQGGAGTEAFF
DNA: TGTGCCAGCAGCACCCAGGGGGGGGCCGGCACTGAAGCTTTCTTT

size: -
V: TRBV20-1
J: TRBJ2-5
D: TRBD1
CDR3: CSASPIPGQYQETQYF
DNA: TGCAGTGCTAGTCCCATCCCGGGACAGTACCAAGAGACCCAGTACTTC

size: -
V: TRBV20-1
J: TRBJ2-7
D: TRBD1
CDR3: CSARDLGTGSYEQYF
DNA: TGCAGTGCTAGGGATTTAGGGACAGGGAGCTACGAGCAGTACTTC

size: few
V: TRBV20-1
J: TRBJ2-3
D: -
CDR3: CSARDEADTQYF
DNA: TGCAGTGCTAGAGATGAGGCAGATACGCAGTATTTT

size: -
V: TRBV28
J: TRBJ2-6
D: -
CDR3: CASSPLGSGANVLTF
DNA: TGTGCCAGCAGCCCCCTAGGCTCTGGGGCCAACGTCCTGACTTTC

size: many
V: TRBV6-1
J: TRBJ2-2
D: -
CDR3: CASKETETGELFF
DNA: TGTGCCAGCAAAGAAACGGAGACCGGGGAGCTGTTTTTT

size: many
V: TRBV5-1
J: TRBJ2-1
D: -
CDR3: CASSSTVYNEQFF
DNA: TGCGCCAGCAGCTCGACAGTTTACAATGAGCAGTTCTTC

size: -
V: TRBV29-1
J: TRBJ1-2
D: TRBD1
CDR3: CSVETGENYGYTF
DNA: TGCAGCGTTGAGACAGGGGAAAACTATGGCTACACCTTC

size: -
V: TRBV14
J: TRBJ2-2
D: -
CDR3: CASSQDLYTGELFF
DNA: TGTGCCAGCAGCCAAGATTTATACACCGGGGAGCTGTTTTTT

size: many
V: TRBV25-1
J: TRBJ2-3
D: -
CDR3: CASATGGGLGTQYF
DNA: TGTGCCAGCGCGACCGGCGGGGGCCTTGGTACGCAGTATTTT

size: -
V: TRBV4-3
J: TRBJ1-2
D: -
CDR3: CASSPVGTPSHGYTF
DNA: TGCGCCAGCAGCCCGGTCGGAACCCCAAGCCATGGCTACACCTTC

size: -
V: TRBV5-4
J: TRBJ1-6
D: -
CDR3: CASSPRPSSYNSPLHF
DNA: TGTGCCAGCAGCCCTCGACCAAGCTCCTATAATTCACCCCTCCACTTT

size: -
V: TRBV5-1
J: TRBJ1-2
D: -
CDR3: CASSWGTATNYGYTF
DNA: TGCGCCAGCAGCTGGGGGACGGCGACTAACTATGGCTACACCTTC

size: few
V: TRBV7-9
J: TRBJ2-1
D: -
CDR3: CASSFLIAARTHNEQFF
DNA: TGTGCCAGCAGCTTTTTAATAGCGGCCAGAACTCACAATGAGCAGTTCTTC

size: few
V: TRBV6-5
J: TRBJ2-7
D: -
CDR3: CASSYGEGPYEQYF
DNA: TGTGCCAGCAGTTACGGCGAGGGTCCCTACGAGCAGTACTTC

size: -
V: TRBV19
J: TRBJ2-3
D: -
CDR3: CASSIDGTSPGSSSTDTQYF
DNA: TGTGCCAGTAGTATAGATGGGACTTCCCCCGGATCTTCTAGCACAGATACGCAGTATTTT

size: -
V: TRBV27
J: TRBJ1-2
D: -
CDR3: CASRSRGFGYGYTF
DNA: TGTGCCAGCAGATCTCGAGGGTTTGGCTATGGCTACACCTTC

size: -
V: TRBV7-9
J: TRBJ1-2
D: TRBD1
CDR3: CASSRLTGTYGYTF
DNA: TGTGCCAGCAGCCGCCTGACAGGGACCTATGGCTACACCTTC

size: few
V: TRBV3-1
J: TRBJ2-5
D: TRBD1
CDR3: CASSRGQGVKETQYF
DNA: TGTGCCAGCAGTCGTGGACAGGGAGTAAAGGAGACCCAGTACTTC

size: few
V: TRBV14
J: TRBJ2-1
D: -
CDR3: CASSPPGGLWEQFF
DNA: TGTGCCAGCAGCCCCCCCGGGGGCCTATGGGAGCAGTTCTTC

size: -
V: TRBV4-2
J: TRBJ2-3
D: -
CDR3: CASSQGGAGADTQYF
DNA: TGTGCCAGCAGCCAAGGCGGCGCGGGGGCGGATACGCAGTATTTT

size: -
V: TRBV7-9
J: TRBJ2-7
D: -
CDR3: CASSLDRDDYEQYF
DNA: TGTGCCAGCAGCTTAGACAGGGACGATTACGAGCAGTACTTC

size: few
V: TRBV5-1
J: TRBJ2-3
D: -
CDR3: CASSLLAPRGGLSGTQYF
DNA: TGCGCCAGCAGCTTATTAGCCCCAAGGGGGGGCCTTTCGGGTACGCAGTATTTT

size: few
V: TRBV7-2
J: TRBJ2-1
D: -
CDR3: CASSLFGSSYNEQFF
DNA: TGTGCCAGCAGCTTATTCGGCAGCTCCTACAATGAGCAGTTCTTC

size: -
V: TRBV6-4
J: TRBJ2-3
D: TRBD2
CDR3: CASSDSPSGSGTQYF
DNA: TGTGCCAGCAGTGACTCGCCTAGCGGAAGCGGTACGCAGTATTTT

size: -
V: TRBV5-5
J: TRBJ1-4
D: -
CDR3: CASSLTWVNEKLFF
DNA: TGTGCCAGCAGCTTAACATGGGTTAATGAAAAACTGTTTTTT

size: -
V: TRBV12-3/TRBV12-4
J: TRBJ1-6
D: -
CDR3: CASSLEVYNSPLHF
DNA: TGTGCCAGCAGTTTAGAGGTTTACAATTCACCCCTCCACTTT

size: -
V: TRBV7-6
J: TRBJ2-3
D: -
CDR3: CASSYRGYTDTQYF
DNA: TGTGCCAGCAGTTATCGGGGCTACACAGATACGCAGTATTTT

size: -
V: TRBV4-1
J: TRBJ2-5
D: -
CDR3: CASSQARRGTETQYF
DNA: TGCGCCAGCAGCCAAGCTCGAAGGGGCACAGAGACCCAGTACTTC

size: few
V: TRBV5-1
J: TRBJ1-1
D: -
CDR3: CASRTTGANTEAFF
DNA: TGCGCCAGCAGGACGACCGGGGCGAACACTGAAGCTTTCTTT

size: few
V: TRBV20-1
J: TRBJ2-1
D: -
CDR3: CSAGPAGDEQFF
DNA: TGCAGTGCTGGACCAGCGGGTGATGAGCAGTTCTTC

size: -
V: TRBV6-5
J: TRBJ2-5
D: -
CDR3: CASSYRRARETQYF
DNA: TGTGCCAGCAGTTACCGTAGGGCCCGAGAGACCCAGTACTTC

size: few
V: TRBV20-1
J: TRBJ1-1
D: -
CDR3: CSARGLGGQSTEAFF
DNA: TGCAGTGCTAGAGGTTTGGGAGGCCAAAGCACTGAAGCTTTCTTT

size: -
V: TRBV5-6
J: TRBJ1-1
D: -
CDR3: CASSFQGTEAFF
DNA: TGTGCCAGCAGCTTCCAGGGCACTGAAGCTTTCTTT

size: -
V: TRBV25-1
J: TRBJ2-3
D: TRBD2
CDR3: CASSREAGGSTDTQYF
DNA: TGTGCCAGCAGTAGGGAAGCGGGGGGTAGCACAGATACGCAGTATTTT

size: -
V: TRBV28
J: TRBJ2-1
D: TRBD1
CDR3: CASIAQGNEQFF
DNA: TGTGCCAGCATCGCACAGGGGAATGAGCAGTTCTTC

size: few
V: TRBV14
J: TRBJ2-1
D: TRBD2
CDR3: CASSQARRTSTDNEQFF
DNA: TGTGCCAGCAGCCAAGCCCGGAGGACTAGCACCGACAATGAGCAGTTCTTC

size: -
V: TRBV24-1
J: TRBJ2-7
D: -
CDR3: CATSEGYEQYF
DNA: TGTGCCACCAGTGAGGGTTACGAGCAGTACTTC

size: -
V: TRBV11-2
J: TRBJ2-3
D: -
CDR3: CASSGQTRDTQYF
DNA: TGTGCCAGCAGCGGACAGACAAGAGATACGCAGTATTTT

size: -
V: TRBV7-2
J: TRBJ2-3
D: -
CDR3: CASSRTRQGGSTQYF
DNA: TGTGCCAGCAGCCGAACGAGACAGGGCGGGAGTACGCAGTATTTT

size: few
V: TRBV7-8
J: TRBJ2-5
D: TRBD2
CDR3: CASSLVISGGALETQYF
DNA: TGTGCCAGCAGCTTAGTGATTAGCGGGGGGGCATTAGAGACCCAGTACTTC

size: few
V: TRBV6-5
J: TRBJ1-1
D: -
CDR3: CASSYVGDTEAFF
DNA: TGTGCCAGCAGTTACGTGGGAGACACTGAAGCTTTCTTT

size: -
V: TRBV20-1
J: TRBJ2-2
D: TRBD2
CDR3: CSAPSGGATGELFF
DNA: TGCAGTGCCCCTAGCGGGGGGGCAACCGGGGAGCTGTTTTTT

size: -
V: TRBV10-3
J: TRBJ2-5
D: TRBD2
CDR3: CAISESRGTPETQYF
DNA: TGTGCCATCAGCGAGTCGCGGGGGACCCCAGAAACCCAGTACTTC

size: -
V: TRBV7-2
J: TRBJ2-7
D: -
CDR3: CASSRNRGPGGEQYF
DNA: TGTGCCAGCAGCAGGAACAGGGGCCCGGGGGGCGAGCAGTACTTC

size: few
V: TRBV5-6
J: TRBJ1-1
D: -
CDR3: CASSLDRLAEAFF
DNA: TGTGCCAGCAGCTTGGATAGGTTAGCTGAAGCTTTCTTT

size: few
V: TRBV7-2
J: TRBJ1-1
D: -
CDR3: CASSLHMGDTEAFF
DNA: TGTGCCAGCAGTCTACACATGGGAGACACTGAAGCTTTCTTT